This T cell receptor (beta chain) was identified during a study of regulatory T cells in long-lasting Graves disease. Whole-study results and caveats: For persistent Graves' patients, TCR diversity was lower than for newly diagnosed ones. Gene preferences differed: TRBV28, TRBJ1-2, TRBJ2-5 in persistent cases.

This clonotype was picked up many times. Its antigen is currently unknown. V shed 2 bases and J shed 0 bases, with 7 bases lying between them. This CDR3 has 15 amino acids. Germline assignment: CDR1 LNHNV and CDR2 YYDKDF (reference sequence). Noted time point: newly diagnosed GD, antithyroid drugs for less than 3 months. Generation of the TCR library employed RNA extracted from PBMCs. Construction of TCR beta libraries relied on iRepertoire HTBI primers and on Arm-PCR targeting CDR3 regions. TCRdb processed the multiplex PCR reads anew with MiXCR; each CDR3 protein has one entry. The sample lists about 320,000 distinct CDR3 sequences, 15% to 20% occurring once.

This clonotype was sampled from a female donor with Graves disease. Sequencing used peripheral blood mononuclear cells (PBMCs), obtained at new diagnosis, from a patient treated with antithyroid drugs. V and J are TRBV15 and TRBJ1-4, with D unresolved. In DNA, the CDR3 is TGTGCCACCAGCAGATACGCAGCAACTAATGAAAAACTGTTTTTT. It encodes CATSRYAATNEKLFF.